This T cell receptor (beta chain) was recorded in a study of blood T cell repertoires in COVID-19. Overall study context: Material from acute and convalescent COVID-19 was sourced from the United States, Italy and Spain. PBMCs, B-cell-depleted T cells, or T cells provided the cDNA or gDNA that made up the material.

This clone was counted once. How the authors handled the data: Amplification with reference gene primers provided the estimates of nucleated cell counts. Repertoires were generated with immunoSEQ multiplex PCR, while TCRdb's copy carries only in-frame clones and drops some. V, J and clone size reflect that table, while D and trimming were determined from the DNA. The sample carries about 160,000 clones, about 88% recorded once. Germline assignment: CDR1 SEHNR and CDR2 FQNEAQ (reference sequence). The CDR3 contains 17 residues. V gave up 3 bases and J gave up 1 base; unmatched junction bases: 6. The TCR sequence derives from a man aged 40-49 years with acute or convalescent COVID-19. This sequence joins TRBV7-9 and TRBJ2-6, with 7 nucleotides matching TRBD1. The sample comprised peripheral blood. CDR3 region: CASSFQHRGSGANVLTF. DNA of the CDR3: TGTGCCAGCAGCTTTCAACACAGGGGTTCTGGGGCCAACGTCCTGACTTTC.